This is a list of T cell receptor beta chains from one sample in a study of T cell responses to AZD1222 COVID-19 vaccine. The assay was immunoSEQ multiplex PCR, and TCRdb's table has in-frame clones only and misses some. The sample contains 150,000 or so clones, around 90% of which appear only once. This material consisted of peripheral blood, taken on day 0 of AZD1222 vaccination. The origin of the receptors is an adult in good health. CDR3s include the opening cysteine and the closing phenylalanine or tryptophan.

J gene | V gene | CDR3 protein
TRBJ1-2 | TRBV18 | CASSPRGGGNYGYTF
TRBJ1-4 | TRBV28 | CASSSPGTGFEKLFF
TRBJ2-3 | TRBV19 | CASSPRQTSRHTDTQYF
TRBJ2-7 | TRBV6-2/TRBV6-3 | CASSYGRDEQYF
TRBJ2-7 | TRBV7-9 | CASSLAYGSSYEQYF
TRBJ2-5 | TRBV2 | CASREPIQETQYF
TRBJ1-2 | TRBV28 | CASSFSESGYTF
TRBJ2-2 | TRBV28 | CASGWGGTGELFF
TRBJ2-7 | TRBV19 | CASSFSIQEGYEQYF
TRBJ2-7 | TRBV28 | CASEQGASYEQYF
TRBJ2-7 | TRBV10-3 | CAIGEQGVHEQYF
TRBJ1-5 | TRBV7-6 | CASSLVEGQANQPQHF
TRBJ1-1 | TRBV7-9 | CASSLAQGSEAFF
TRBJ1-1 | TRBV9 | CASSVVQANTEAFF
TRBJ2-7 | TRBV18 | CASSRDRGLGEQYF
TRBJ1-2 | TRBV19 | CASSIRTGDNYGYTF
TRBJ2-7 | TRBV14 | CASSQGEGATGDEQYF
TRBJ1-2 | TRBV6-5 | CASTAYGTNYGYTF
TRBJ1-3 | TRBV25-1 | CASTGPRGNTIYF
TRBJ1-4 | TRBV4-3 | CASSPTRTDEKLFF
TRBJ2-2 | TRBV19 | CASSMGPNTGELFF
TRBJ1-6 | TRBV11-2 | CASSLVNYNSPLHF
TRBJ1-5 | TRBV2 | CASSEDSSYQPQHF
TRBJ2-2 | TRBV6-5 | CASSSSGNTGELFF
TRBJ1-6 | TRBV14 | CASSQSGQGAYNSPLHF
TRBJ2-1 | TRBV6-6 | CASRRNVLAGGTEFF
TRBJ1-5 | TRBV28 | CASSLRAEINQPQHF